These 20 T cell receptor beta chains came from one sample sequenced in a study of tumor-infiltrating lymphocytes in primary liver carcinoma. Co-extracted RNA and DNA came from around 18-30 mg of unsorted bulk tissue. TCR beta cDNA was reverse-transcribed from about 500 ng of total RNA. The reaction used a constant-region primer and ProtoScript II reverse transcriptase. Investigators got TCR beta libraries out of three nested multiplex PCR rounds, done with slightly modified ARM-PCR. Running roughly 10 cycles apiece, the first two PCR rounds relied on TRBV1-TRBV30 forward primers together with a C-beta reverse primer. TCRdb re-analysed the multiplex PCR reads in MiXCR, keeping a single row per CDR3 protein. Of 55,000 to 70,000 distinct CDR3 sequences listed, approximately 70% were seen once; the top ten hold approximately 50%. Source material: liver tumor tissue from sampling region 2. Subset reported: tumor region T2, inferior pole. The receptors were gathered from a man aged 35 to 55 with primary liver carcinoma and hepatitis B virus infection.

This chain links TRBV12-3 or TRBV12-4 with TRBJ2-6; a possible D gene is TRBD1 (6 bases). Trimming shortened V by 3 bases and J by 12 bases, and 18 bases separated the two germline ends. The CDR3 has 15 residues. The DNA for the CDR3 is TGTGCCAGCAGTTTTTGGGGGCCTGGGGTCAGCGTCCTGACTTTC. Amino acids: CASSFWGPGVSVLTF.

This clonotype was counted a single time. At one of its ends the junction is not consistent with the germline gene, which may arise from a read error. CDR3 region: CASCYSDRVEQYF. The CDR3 bases are TGTGCCAGCTGTTATTCGGACAGAGTCGAGCAGTACTTC. The V and J genes are TRBV6-6 and TRBJ2-7, with D perhaps matching TRBD1 (6 bases). Germline V gene sequence: CDR1 MNHNY, CDR2 SVGAGI (reference sequence). CDR3 length: 13 amino acids.

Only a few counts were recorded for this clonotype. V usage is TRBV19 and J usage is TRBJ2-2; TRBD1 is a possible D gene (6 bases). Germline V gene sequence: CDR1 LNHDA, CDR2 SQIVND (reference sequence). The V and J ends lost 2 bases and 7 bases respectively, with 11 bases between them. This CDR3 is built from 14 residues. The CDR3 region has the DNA TGTGCCAGTAGTATATCAGGGGTCATCGGGGAGCTGTTTTTT. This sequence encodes CASSISGVIGELFF.

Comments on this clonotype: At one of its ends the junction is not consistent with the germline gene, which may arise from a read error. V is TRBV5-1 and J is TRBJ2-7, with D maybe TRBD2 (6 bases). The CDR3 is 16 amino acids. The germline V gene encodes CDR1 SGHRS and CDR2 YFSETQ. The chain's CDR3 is CASSLSGLEFPYDQYF. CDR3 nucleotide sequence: TGCGCCAGCAGCTTAAGCGGGTTGGAGTTCCCCTACGATCAGTACTTC.

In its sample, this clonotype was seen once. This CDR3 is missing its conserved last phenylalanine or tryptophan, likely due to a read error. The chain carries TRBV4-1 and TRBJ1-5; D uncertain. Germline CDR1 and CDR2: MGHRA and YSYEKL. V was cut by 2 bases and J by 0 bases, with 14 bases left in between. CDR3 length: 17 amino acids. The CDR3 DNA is TGCGCCAGCAGCCAACAAATGACATTTTATAGCAATCAGCCCCAGCATTCT. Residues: CASSQQMTFYSNQPQHS.

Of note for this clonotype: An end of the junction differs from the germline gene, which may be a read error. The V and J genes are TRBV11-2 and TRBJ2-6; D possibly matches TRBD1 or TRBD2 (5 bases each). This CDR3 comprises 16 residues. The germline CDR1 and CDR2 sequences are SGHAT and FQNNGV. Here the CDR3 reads CASSLDIGAGANLLTF. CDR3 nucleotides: TGCGCCAGCAGCTTAGATATCGGGGCTGGGGCCAACCTCCTGACTTTC.

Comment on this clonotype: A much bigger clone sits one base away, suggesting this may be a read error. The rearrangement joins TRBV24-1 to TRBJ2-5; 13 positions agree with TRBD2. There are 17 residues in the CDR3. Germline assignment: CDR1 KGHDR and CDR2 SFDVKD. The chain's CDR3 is CATSDSGTSGAQETQCF. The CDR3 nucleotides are TGTGCCACCAGTGATTCGGGGACTAGCGGGGCTCAAGAGACCCAGTGCTTC.

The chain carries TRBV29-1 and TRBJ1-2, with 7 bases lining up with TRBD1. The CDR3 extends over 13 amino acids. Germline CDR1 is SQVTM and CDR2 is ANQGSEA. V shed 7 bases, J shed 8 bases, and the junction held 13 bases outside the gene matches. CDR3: CSADRDSTDGYTF. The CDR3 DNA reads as TGCAGCGCCGATCGGGACAGCACGGACGGCTACACCTTC.

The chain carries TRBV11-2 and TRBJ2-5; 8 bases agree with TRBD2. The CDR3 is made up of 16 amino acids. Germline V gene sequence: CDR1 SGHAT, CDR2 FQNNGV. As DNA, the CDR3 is TGTGCTGGCAGCCAAACTCCTGGCGGGAGGAACGAGACCCAGTACTTC. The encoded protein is CAGSQTPGGRNETQYF.

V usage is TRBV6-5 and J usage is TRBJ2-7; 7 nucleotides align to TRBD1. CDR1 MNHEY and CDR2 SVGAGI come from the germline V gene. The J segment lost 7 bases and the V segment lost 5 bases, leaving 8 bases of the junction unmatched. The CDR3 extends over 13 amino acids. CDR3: CASSIKGAGEQYF. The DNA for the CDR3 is TGTGCCAGCAGTATAAAGGGGGCCGGTGAGCAGTACTTC.

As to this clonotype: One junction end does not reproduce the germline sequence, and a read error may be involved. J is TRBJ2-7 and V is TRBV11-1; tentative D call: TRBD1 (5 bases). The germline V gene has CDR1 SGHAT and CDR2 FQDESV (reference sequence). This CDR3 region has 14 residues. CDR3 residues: CVNSPGRGWYEQYF. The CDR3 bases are TGTGTCAACAGCCCCGGAAGGGGCTGGTACGAGCAATACTTC.

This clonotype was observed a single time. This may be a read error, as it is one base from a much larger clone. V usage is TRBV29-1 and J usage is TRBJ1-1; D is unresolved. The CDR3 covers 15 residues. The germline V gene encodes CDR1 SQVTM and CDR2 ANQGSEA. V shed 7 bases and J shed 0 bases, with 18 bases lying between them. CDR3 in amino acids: CSEAPGWAMNTEAFF. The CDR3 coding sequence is TGCAGCGAGGCCCCAGGTTGGGCCATGAACACTGAAGCTTTCTTT.

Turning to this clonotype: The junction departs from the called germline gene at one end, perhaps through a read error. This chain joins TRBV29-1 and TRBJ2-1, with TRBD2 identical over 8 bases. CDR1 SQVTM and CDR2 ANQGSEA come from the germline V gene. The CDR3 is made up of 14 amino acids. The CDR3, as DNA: TGCAGCGTTTTGACCGGGACTAGTTACAATAAGCACTTCTTC. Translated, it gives CSVLTGTSYNKHFF.

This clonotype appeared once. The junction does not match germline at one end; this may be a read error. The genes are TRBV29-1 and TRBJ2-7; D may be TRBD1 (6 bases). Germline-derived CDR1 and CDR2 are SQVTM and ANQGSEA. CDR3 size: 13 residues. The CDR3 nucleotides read TGCAGCGTGAACTCACAGGGCTCCTACGAGCTGTACTTC. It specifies CSVNSQGSYELYF.

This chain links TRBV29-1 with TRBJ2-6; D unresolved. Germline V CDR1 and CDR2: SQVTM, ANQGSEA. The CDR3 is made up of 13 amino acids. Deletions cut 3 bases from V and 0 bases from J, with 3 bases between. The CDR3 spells CSVDSSGANVLTF. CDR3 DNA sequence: TGCAGCGTTGACAGCTCTGGGGCCAACGTCCTGACTTTC.

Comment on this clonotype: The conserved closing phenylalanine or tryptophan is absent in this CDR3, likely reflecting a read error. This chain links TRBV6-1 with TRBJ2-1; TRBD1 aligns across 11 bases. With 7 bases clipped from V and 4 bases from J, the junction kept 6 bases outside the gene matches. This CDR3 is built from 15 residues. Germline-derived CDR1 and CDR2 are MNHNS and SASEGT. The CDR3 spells CASIIGTGGYNEQFL. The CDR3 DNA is TGTGCCAGCATCATCGGGACAGGGGGGTACAATGAGCAGTTCCTC.

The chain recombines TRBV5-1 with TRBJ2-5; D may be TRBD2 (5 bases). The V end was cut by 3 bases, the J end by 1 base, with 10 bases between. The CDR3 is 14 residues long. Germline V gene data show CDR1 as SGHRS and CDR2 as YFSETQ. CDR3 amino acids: CASSSVLVQETQYF. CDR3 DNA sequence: TGCGCCAGCAGCTCGGTACTAGTCCAAGAGACCCAGTACTTC.

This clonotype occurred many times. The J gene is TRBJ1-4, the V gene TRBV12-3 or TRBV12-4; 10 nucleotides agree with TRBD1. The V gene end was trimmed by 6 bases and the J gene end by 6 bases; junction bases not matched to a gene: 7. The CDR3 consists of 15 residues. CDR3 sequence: CASSHSGTGDEKLFF. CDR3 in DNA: TGTGCCAGCAGCCACTCCGGGACAGGGGATGAAAAACTGTTTTTT.

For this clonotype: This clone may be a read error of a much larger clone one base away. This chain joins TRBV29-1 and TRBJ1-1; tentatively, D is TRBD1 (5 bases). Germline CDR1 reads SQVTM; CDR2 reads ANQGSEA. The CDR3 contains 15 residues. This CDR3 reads CSASGGWAMNTEASF. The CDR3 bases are TGCAGCGCATCGGGGGGGTGGGCTATGAACACTGAAGCTTCCTTT.

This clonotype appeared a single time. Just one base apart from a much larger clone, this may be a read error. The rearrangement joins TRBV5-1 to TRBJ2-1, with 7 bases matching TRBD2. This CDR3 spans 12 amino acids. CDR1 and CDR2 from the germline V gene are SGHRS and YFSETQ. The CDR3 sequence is CAISWSGTEQFF. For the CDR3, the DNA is TGCGCCATCAGCTGGAGCGGGACTGAGCAGTTCTTC.